The 19 T cell receptor beta chains listed next were all sequenced from one sample in a study of graft-versus-host responses after intestinal transplantation. Profiling relied on immunoSEQ multiplex PCR, and the TCRdb table lists in-frame clones only, not all of them. This repertoire shows over 55,000 clones, nearly 85% found once; its top ten account for 0.39%. These receptors have no identified antigens. The sample consisted of unstimulated CD4+ T cells sorted from spleen or lymph node cells, taken before transplant. All receptors derive from a human donor who was the organ donor for an intestinal transplant.

This sequence joins TRBV11-2 and TRBJ2-1, with TRBD2 matching 11 bases. This CDR3 spans 16 amino acids. Germline V gives CDR1 SGHAT, CDR2 FQNNGV. With 3 bases clipped from V and 6 bases from J, the junction kept 7 bases outside the gene matches. The CDR3 loop is CASSLEIAGGRNEQFF. CDR3 in DNA: TGTGCCAGCAGCTTGGAAATAGCGGGGGGGCGCAATGAGCAGTTCTTC.

CDR3 amino acids: CASSRPGFEQYV. The CDR3 DNA reads TGTGCCAGCAGCCGGCCAGGATTCGAGCAGTACGTC. The genes are TRBV13 and TRBJ2-7; unclear D gene. The germline V gene has CDR1 PRHDT and CDR2 FYEKMQ (reference sequence). Trimming removed 5 bases at V and 6 bases at J, with 11 bases between. This CDR3 has 12 residues.

The chain has TRBV6-6 and TRBJ1-5; the D is unclear. CDR1 is MNHNY and CDR2 is SVGAGI in the germline V gene (reference sequence). V was trimmed by 6 bases and J by 0 bases, leaving 12 bases between them. The CDR3 has 15 amino acids. The CDR3: CASSRRENSNQPQHF. In DNA form, the CDR3 reads TGTGCCAGCAGCCGCCGAGAGAATAGCAATCAGCCCCAGCATTTT.

The rearrangement uses TRBV2 and TRBJ1-2; D is ambiguous. The CDR3 spans 18 residues. Germline CDR1 SNHLY, CDR2 FYNNEI. Trimming stripped 0 bases from V and 2 bases from J, with 19 bases between. The CDR3 region has the DNA TGTGCCAGCAGTGAAGCGCCCCTGCCGGCAGGATTGAACTATGGCTACACCTTC. This gives the protein CASSEAPLPAGLNYGYTF.

This chain joins TRBV7-2 and TRBJ2-7; 8 nucleotides match TRBD1. The length of the CDR3 is 15 residues. The germline V gene has CDR1 SGHTA and CDR2 FQGNSA. Unmatched junction bases numbered 6, after V lost 5 bases and J lost 0 bases. The CDR3 region has the DNA TGTGCCAGCAGCCCGAACAGGGGGAGCTCCTACGAGCAGTACGTC. It translates to CASSPNRGSSYEQYV.

This clone was detected a few times. The chain recombines TRBV7-6 with TRBJ1-2; the D gene is possibly TRBD1 (6 bases). Germline V gene data show CDR1 as SGHVS and CDR2 as FNYEAQ. The CDR3 runs to 12 residues. Trimming stripped 4 bases from V and 4 bases from J, with 7 bases between. The CDR3 DNA follows: TGTGCCAGCAGCTCACAGGGCTATGGCTACACCTTC. Translating it yields CASSSQGYGYTF.

This chain joins TRBV6-5 and TRBJ1-1; TRBD1 might be the D (5 bases). Germline CDR1 reads MNHEY; CDR2 reads SVGAGI. CDR3 length: 13 residues. With 10 bases removed from V and 0 bases from J, the gap between germline ends came to 12 bases. This chain's CDR3 is CATQPTVNTEAFF. CDR3 in DNA: TGTGCCACCCAACCGACAGTGAACACTGAAGCTTTCTTT.

The chain carries TRBV7-2 and TRBJ1-2; 12 nucleotides align to TRBD1. Germline V lookup: CDR1 SGHTA, CDR2 FQGNSA. V lost 2 bases and J lost 4; bases outside the gene matches: 8. The CDR3 is 17 residues long. In DNA form, the CDR3 reads TGTGCCAGCAGCTTATCCCGGGACAGGGGGCCGAGCTATGGCTACACCTTC. It translates to CASSLSRDRGPSYGYTF.

This clone appeared a single time. This sequence joins TRBV7-8 and TRBJ2-5, with 8 positions matching TRBD1. This CDR3 has 14 amino acids. The V and J ends lost 5 bases and 2 bases, in that order; junction bases with no gene match: 4. In germline, CDR1 is SGHVS, CDR2 FQNEAQ. The CDR3 reads CASSRTGRQETQYF. CDR3 nucleotide sequence: TGTGCCAGCAGCCGGACAGGGAGACAAGAGACCCAGTACTTC. Based on the CDR3 plus reference TRBV7-8 and TRBJ2-5, the full variable domain is GAGVSQSPRYKVAKRGQDVALRCDPISGHVSLFWYQQALGQGPEFLTYFQNEAQLDKSGLPSDRFFAERPEGSVSTLKIQRTQQEDSAVYLCASSRTGRQETQYFGPGTRLLVL.

The chain has TRBV2 and TRBJ1-2, with TRBD1 matching 8 bases. The junction had 7 bases not matched to a gene; V was cut back by 7 bases and J by 0 bases. CDR1 and CDR2 (germline): SNHLY, FYNNEI. This CDR3 comprises 15 residues. The CDR3 loop reads CASMDDRGANYGYTF. CDR3 nucleotide sequence: TGTGCCAGCATGGACGACAGGGGAGCTAACTATGGCTACACCTTC.

This clone has just a few counts. The gene calls are TRBV5-1 and TRBJ1-5; TRBD1 agrees at 9 bases. The CDR3 extends over 15 amino acids. The ends lost 3 bases at V and 2 bases at J; junction bases unmatched: 3. The germline CDR1 and CDR2 sequences are SGHRS and YFSETQ. The CDR3 sequence: CASSWTGARNQPQHF. DNA for the CDR3: TGCGCCAGCAGCTGGACAGGGGCTCGCAATCAGCCCCAGCATTTT.

This clone turned up a few times. This sequence joins TRBV28 and TRBJ1-3; 7 bases align to TRBD1. The germline V gene encodes CDR1 MDHEN and CDR2 SYDVKM. With 7 bases clipped from V and 3 bases from J, the junction kept 6 bases outside the gene matches. There are 14 residues in the CDR3. The chain's CDR3 is CASTDRASGNTIYF. The CDR3 DNA is TGTGCCAGCACCGACAGGGCCAGTGGAAACACCATATATTTT.

The rearrangement links TRBV9 to TRBJ1-2; the D gene is possibly TRBD1 (6 bases). Germline V gene lookup returns CDR1 SGDLS and CDR2 YYNGEE. The CDR3 is made up of 15 amino acids. Between the trimmed V and J ends, which lost 3 bases and 4 bases, there was a span of 16 bases. The CDR3 here is CASSAPLGGGYGYTF. CDR3 nucleotides: TGTGCCAGCAGCGCTCCTCTAGGGGGTGGCTATGGCTACACCTTC.

This chain joins TRBV15 and TRBJ1-5, with D tentatively TRBD1 (6 bases). V was trimmed by 4 bases and J by 2 bases, leaving 15 bases between them. The CDR3 has 16 amino acids. Germline V gene data show CDR1 as LNHNV and CDR2 as YYDKDF (reference sequence). The CDR3 sequence is CATSKIGRGGNQPQHF. The CDR3 nucleotides read TGTGCCACCAGCAAGATCGGCAGGGGAGGCAATCAGCCCCAGCATTTT.

This clone has just one count. The chain employs TRBV11-1 and TRBJ1-1, with 9 bases identical to TRBD1. The CDR3 covers 13 residues. J was trimmed by 6 bases and V by 1 base; bases with no gene match: 0. Germline V CDR1 and CDR2: SGHAT, FQDESV (reference sequence). The CDR3: CASSLGQGAEAFF. The CDR3 bases are TGTGCCAGCAGCTTAGGACAGGGGGCTGAAGCTTTCTTT.

This clone showed up just a few times. The J gene is TRBJ2-1, the V gene TRBV28; 8 nucleotides match TRBD2. V shed 2 bases and J 0 bases; nucleotides not matched to a gene: 3. Germline-derived CDR1 and CDR2 are MDHEN and SYDVKM. The CDR3 is 16 residues long. CDR3 region: CASSLRRGDSYNEQFF. The CDR3 DNA reads as TGTGCCAGCAGTTTACGGCGGGGGGACTCCTACAATGAGCAGTTCTTC. The whole variable domain, filled in from reference TRBV28 and TRBJ2-1, reads DVKVTQSSRYLVKRTGEKVFLECVQDMDHENMFWYRQDPGLGLRLIYFSYDVKMKEKGDIPEGYSVSREKKERFSLILESASTNQTSMYLCASSLRRGDSYNEQFFGPGTRLTVL.

The chain has TRBV19 and TRBJ2-2; TRBD1 agrees at 10 bases. The V gene end was trimmed by 5 bases and the J gene end by 7 bases; junction bases not matched to a gene: 4. CDR3 length equals 14 residues. Germline V CDR1 and CDR2: LNHDA, SQIVND (reference sequence). CDR3 sequence (DNA): TGTGCCAGTAGTGAGGGACAGGGGCTCGGGGAGCTGTTTTTT. Amino acids: CASSEGQGLGELFF.

The CDR3 reads CASSQHDTQYF. As DNA, the CDR3 is TGTGCCAGCAGCCAACACGATACGCAGTATTTT. The chain joins TRBV6-5 to TRBJ2-3; D is uncertain. The germline V and J ends were trimmed by 6 bases and 6 bases, with 7 bases remaining between them. The germline gives CDR1 MNHEY, CDR2 SVGAGI. The CDR3 runs 11 residues.

The chain recombines TRBV18 with TRBJ1-1; D remains unclear. V was clipped by 1 base and J by 1 base, with 7 bases between them. CDR1 is KGHSH, CDR2 LQKENI, per germline. CDR3 length: 14 residues. CDR3 in DNA: TGTGCCAGCTCACCACGAGAGGGGAACACTGAAGCTTTCTTT. Translation: CASSPREGNTEAFF. Based on the CDR3 plus reference TRBV18 and TRBJ1-1, the full variable domain is NAGVMQNPRHLVRRRGQEARLRCSPMKGHSHVYWYRQLPEEGLKFMVYLQKENIIDESGMPKERFSAEFPKEGPSILRIQQVVRGDSAAYFCASSPREGNTEAFFGQGTRLTVV.